Sequencing of this T cell receptor beta chain was carried out in a study of technical replicates of blood from a handful of donors. Profiled with immunoSEQ multiplex PCR; TCRdb holds only in-frame clones, not every one. The sample yields some 68,000 clones, roughly 92% seen once. The V end was cut by 0 bases, the J end by 2 bases, with 10 bases between. CDR3 length: 15 residues. Germline CDR1 and CDR2: LNHNV and YYDKDF (reference sequence). Sequenced: T cells isolated from PBMCs. The rearrangement uses TRBV15 and TRBJ2-5, with D perhaps matching TRBD2 (6 bases). The receptor was derived from a human donor in good health. The CDR3 here is CATSRDLGGQETQYF. CDR3 nucleotides: TGTGCCACCAGCAGAGATCTTGGAGGGCAAGAGACCCAGTACTTC. Filled out from reference TRBV15 and TRBJ2-5, the complete variable domain reads DAMVIQNPRYQVTQFGKPVTLSCSQTLNHNVMYWYQQKSSQAPKLLFHYYDKDFNNEADTPDNFQSRRPNTSFCFLDIRSPGLGDTAMYLCATSRDLGGQETQYFGPGTRLLVL.